This T cell receptor beta chain was found in a study of T cells in Graves' hyperthyroidism and ophthalmopathy. General observations from the study: Stable hyperthyroidism was separated from ophthalmopathy by a model based on 13 V-J features.

CDR3 length equals 15 residues. From germline, CDR1 is LGHNA and CDR2 YSLEER. Trimming shortened V by 0 bases and J by 5 bases, and 11 bases separated the two germline ends. Authors of the study amplified TCR beta CDR3 regions from RNA transcripts. HTBI primers were used for first-round RT-PCR of the TCR CDR3. Each CDR3 protein is one row after TCRdb ran MiXCR on the multiplex PCR reads. The sample contains just under 750,000 distinct CDR3 sequences, just over 35% of which appear only once. Each 10 ml fresh peripheral blood draw supplied the PBMCs. This clonotype showed up just a few times. Its antigen is unknown.

The chain uses TRBV4-3 and TRBJ1-5; tentative D call: TRBD1 (6 bases). The receptor comes from a woman aged 40-49 years with Graves' hyperthyroidism. What was sequenced was blood. The CDR3, as DNA: TGCGCCAGCAGCCAAGATACAGGGATTTATCAGCCCCAGCATTTT. The encoded protein is CASSQDTGIYQPQHF.